This T cell receptor (beta chain) was recovered during a study of T cell changes during pregnancy in multiple sclerosis. Sequencing was performed with immunoSEQ multiplex PCR; in TCRdb, only in-frame clones are kept and a portion is missing. In the table there are 85,000 to 130,000 clones, roughly nine tenths of which are singletons. This clone was seen more than once but under ten times. The receptor was derived from a female donor with multiple sclerosis, enrolled in a pregnancy study. Sequencing used peripheral blood, obtained before pregnancy.

DNA for the CDR3: TGTGCCAGCAGCTTAGGACTAGAGACCACCGGGGAGCTGTTTTTT. Translation gives CASSLGLETTGELFF. V usage is TRBV7-8 and J usage is TRBJ2-2; TRBD2 might be the D (6 bases). Trimming stripped 1 base from V and 4 bases from J, with 10 bases between. This CDR3 has 15 amino acids. Germline assignment: CDR1 SGHVS and CDR2 FQNEAQ.